Following are 25 T cell receptor beta chains from one sample sequenced in a study of T-cell reconstitution after alpha-beta-depleted transplantation in children. Researchers prepared the TCRbeta library using unique molecular identifiers, the study reports. TCRdb re-analysed the PCR reads in MiXCR, keeping a single row per CDR3 protein. The sample lists 350,000 to 400,000 distinct CDR3 sequences; roughly 22% were seen once. Sequenced here: PBMCs from the stem cell graft donor, sampled from the stem cell graft. Receptors were obtained from a human donor who donated a stem cell graft to a child with acute myeloid leukemia.

The chain employs TRBV5-1 and TRBJ2-5; 7 bases are shared with TRBD1. The CDR3 sequence is 15 residues long. V dropped 1 base and J dropped 2; count of bases not matched to a gene: 5. Germline lookup yields CDR1 SGHRS and CDR2 YFSETQ. CDR3 region: CASSLSGQAQETQYF. Here the CDR3 DNA reads TGCGCCAGCAGCTTGTCAGGACAGGCACAAGAGACCCAGTACTTC. The full variable domain, completed using reference TRBV5-1 and TRBJ2-5, is KAGVTQTPRYLIKTRGQQVTLSCSPISGHRSVSWYQQTPGQGLQFLFEYFSETQRNKGNFPGRFSGRQFSNSRSEMNVSTLELGDSALYLCASSLSGQAQETQYFGPGTRLLVL.

This clonotype has more than one count but fewer than ten. This rearrangement joins TRBV5-1 to TRBJ2-7; 14 bases match TRBD2. This CDR3 has 18 amino acids. Looked up from germline, CDR1 is SGHRS and CDR2 is YFSETQ. V lost 0 bases and J lost 1; bases outside the gene matches: 6. CDR3 in amino acids: CASSLGLAGGAHSYEQYF. The CDR3 DNA is TGCGCCAGCAGCTTGGGACTAGCGGGAGGGGCGCATTCCTACGAGCAGTACTTC.

The chain is built from TRBV10-3 and TRBJ1-2, with unresolved D. Looked up from germline, CDR1 is ENHRY and CDR2 is SYGVKD. CDR3 size: 12 residues. Trimming pared 3 bases from V and 6 bases from J, leaving 8 bases between. CDR3 coding DNA: TGTGCCATCAGTGAAAGGGTAGATGGCTACACCTTC. It encodes CAISERVDGYTF.

The chain employs TRBV12-3 or TRBV12-4 and TRBJ2-7; 9 bases line up with TRBD2. The CDR3 is made up of 15 amino acids. With 6 bases clipped from V and 1 base from J, the junction kept 7 bases outside the gene matches. The CDR3 protein is CASSWLAGGSYEQYF. DNA for the CDR3: TGTGCCAGCAGCTGGCTGGCGGGAGGGTCCTACGAGCAGTACTTC.

V and J are TRBV20-1 and TRBJ1-1; TRBD1 agrees at 8 bases. Trimming took 0 bases from V and 3 from J; bases not matched to a gene: 9. CDR3 size: 16 residues. The germline gives CDR1 DFQATT, CDR2 SNEGSKA (reference sequence). CDR3 nucleotides: TGCAGTGCTAGAGATCGGGACAGGAGGTTGCACACTGAAGCTTTCTTT. It specifies CSARDRDRRLHTEAFF.

V and J are TRBV3-1 and TRBJ2-3; 12 nucleotides line up with TRBD2. The CDR3 extends over 19 amino acids. V trimming: 0 bases; J trimming: 3 bases; junction bases outside the gene matches: 10. Germline lookup yields CDR1 LGHDT and CDR2 YNNKEL (reference sequence). CDR3 nucleotide sequence: TGTGCCAGCAGCCAAGATTGGCGAACTAGCGGGAGGAGGACAGATACGCAGTATTTT. It codes for CASSQDWRTSGRRTDTQYF.

DNA for the CDR3: TGTGCCAGCAGGATAGCGGGAGGGAACACCGGGGAGCTGTTTTTT. As protein: CASRIAGGNTGELFF. The rearrangement links TRBV4-2 to TRBJ2-2; 10 bases fit TRBD2. V lost 6 bases to trimming and J lost 1 base; unmatched junction nucleotides: 2. The germline V gene has CDR1 LGHNA and CDR2 YNFKEQ. The CDR3 is 15 residues long.

The chain has TRBV28 and TRBJ1-1; TRBD1 matches at 7 bases. Germline loops: CDR1 MDHEN, CDR2 SYDVKM. The V gene end was trimmed by 6 bases and the J gene end by 0 bases; junction bases not matched to a gene: 13. The CDR3 sequence is 17 residues long. CDR3 DNA sequence: TGTGCCAGCAGGTGGGACAGAATTGGCACCATGAACACTGAAGCTTTCTTT. Translation: CASRWDRIGTMNTEAFF.

This clonotype has only a few counts. This sequence joins TRBV29-1 and TRBJ2-2; D is unresolved. The germline V and J ends were trimmed by 5 bases and 2 bases, with 9 bases remaining between them. This CDR3 has 13 residues. Germline-derived CDR1 and CDR2 are SQVTM and ANQGSEA. CDR3 sequence (DNA): TGCAGCGTTTTTTACACAAACACCGGGGAGCTGTTTTTT. Protein: CSVFYTNTGELFF.

The gene calls are TRBV12-3 or TRBV12-4 and TRBJ2-1; 7 bases are a match to TRBD1. Trimming removed 5 bases from V and 4 bases from J; junction bases left unmatched: 8. The CDR3 loop spans 15 amino acids. CDR3 amino acids: CASSLLGQIYNEQFF. The DNA for the CDR3 is TGTGCCAGCAGTCTATTGGGACAGATATACAATGAGCAGTTCTTC.

This clonotype has at least ten counts. This chain joins TRBV29-1 and TRBJ2-1, with D hard to call. This CDR3 is built from 14 residues. Germline loops: CDR1 SQVTM, CDR2 ANQGSEA. Trimming left V 2 bases short and J 6 bases short, with 14 bases between. The CDR3 bases are TGCAGCGTTGAATCTAGACTGGGCGTCAATGAGCAGTTCTTC. Its translation is CSVESRLGVNEQFF.

This clonotype was found many times. The chain recombines TRBV7-2 with TRBJ2-7, with D hard to call. Trimming removed 5 bases from V and 4 bases from J, with 21 bases in between. The CDR3 sequence is 16 residues long. Germline loops: CDR1 SGHTA, CDR2 FQGNSA. CDR3 region: CASSPFSFRLTYEQYF. CDR3 in DNA: TGTGCCAGCAGCCCCTTTAGCTTCCGGCTCACTTACGAGCAGTACTTC.

This clonotype was found many times. This chain joins TRBV20-1 and TRBJ2-5; no reliable D call. Germline-derived CDR1 and CDR2 are DFQATT and SNEGSKA (reference sequence). This CDR3 contains 11 residues. V lost 6 bases and J lost 2, with 7 bases in between. The CDR3 DNA follows: TGCAGTGCGTCCGATCAAGAGACCCAGTACTTC. Amino acid sequence: CSASDQETQYF.

The chain recombines TRBV7-9 with TRBJ1-4; 7 bases fit TRBD1. Germline assignment: CDR1 SEHNR and CDR2 FQNEAQ (reference sequence). The CDR3 runs 14 residues. J gave up 4 bases and V 6 bases, and 5 bases lay outside the gene matches. DNA for the CDR3: TGTGCCAGCAGTTTCGACAGGGTTAATGAAAAACTGTTTTTT. Protein product: CASSFDRVNEKLFF.

This clonotype appeared a few times. The chain recombines TRBV27 with TRBJ1-5; weak D call: TRBD1 (5 bases). Germline loops: CDR1 MNHEY, CDR2 SMNVEV (reference sequence). This CDR3 contains 13 residues. V lost 4 bases and J lost 7, with 11 bases in between. The CDR3 DNA reads as TGTGCCAGCAGTTCCGGGGGAGGCCAGCCCCAGCATTTT. Translating it yields CASSSGGGQPQHF.

This clonotype was seen a few times. V is TRBV12-3 or TRBV12-4 and J is TRBJ1-3, with D possibly being TRBD1 (5 bases). CDR3 length: 17 residues. The germline V and J ends were trimmed by 6 bases and 1 base, with 19 bases remaining between them. The CDR3 DNA sequence: TGTGCCAGCAGCCCGATGAGGGTCGGGGCTTCTGGAAACACCATATATTTT. This sequence encodes CASSPMRVGASGNTIYF.

This chain joins TRBV5-1 and TRBJ1-4, with 8 bases matching TRBD1. The J segment lost 8 bases and the V segment lost 1 base, leaving 7 bases of the junction unmatched. The length of the CDR3 is 15 residues. The germline CDR1 and CDR2 sequences are SGHRS and YFSETQ. CDR3 nucleotides: TGCGCCAGCAGCTTGCGTTCAGGGGGCAGCGAAAAACTGTTTTTT. It encodes CASSLRSGGSEKLFF.

This clonotype has only a few counts. The J gene is TRBJ1-4, the V gene TRBV12-3 or TRBV12-4; D is unresolved. The ends were cut back, 5 bases at V and 6 bases at J, with 7 bases in the middle. This CDR3 has 12 residues. DNA for the CDR3: TGTGCCAGCAGTCTTCAGGATGAAAAACTGTTTTTT. As protein: CASSLQDEKLFF.

The rearrangement joins TRBV5-6 to TRBJ1-1; no reliable D call. The CDR3 totals 13 residues. Trimming removed 0 bases from V and 6 bases from J, with 9 bases in between. Germline V gives CDR1 SGHDT, CDR2 YYEEEE. The CDR3 DNA sequence: TGTGCCAGCAGCTTGGTTTTTTTCTCTGAAGCTTTCTTT. It yields the protein CASSLVFFSEAFF.

The J gene is TRBJ2-4, the V gene TRBV20-1, with D uncertain. The V gene lost 0 bases and the J gene lost 0 bases, with 6 bases spanning the gap. The germline V gene encodes CDR1 DFQATT and CDR2 SNEGSKA (reference sequence). CDR3 length equals 14 residues. The chain's CDR3 is CSARDVGAKNIQYF. The CDR3 DNA sequence: TGCAGTGCTAGAGATGTGGGAGCCAAAAACATTCAGTACTTC.

This clonotype was observed a handful of times. This chain uses TRBV28 with TRBJ2-7; 9 bases map to TRBD1. This CDR3 has 14 amino acids. Germline values: CDR1 MDHEN, CDR2 SYDVKM. Germline trimming cut 2 bases from V and 6 bases from J; bases unmatched to any gene: 5. The CDR3 DNA follows: TGTGCCAGCAGTTTAACCGGGACAGGGTCCGAGCAGTACTTC. It is translated as CASSLTGTGSEQYF.

There are a few counts of this clonotype. The rearrangement links TRBV5-1 to TRBJ2-2; TRBD2 might be the D (5 bases). This CDR3 has 13 residues. Trimming pared 7 bases from V and 6 bases from J, leaving 13 bases between. Germline CDR1 is SGHRS and CDR2 is YFSETQ. CDR3 sequence: CASGSTRAGELFF. CDR3 DNA sequence: TGCGCCAGCGGATCCACGAGGGCCGGGGAGCTGTTTTTT.

This clonotype occurred a few times. Here the CDR3 DNA reads TGTGCCTGGAGTGTATGGAACGAGCAGTACTTC. Translation: CAWSVWNEQYF. The chain employs TRBV30 and TRBJ2-7; D remains ambiguous. Per germline, CDR1 GTSNPN and CDR2 SVGIG (reference sequence). CDR3 length: 11 amino acids. V dropped 0 bases and J dropped 5 bases, with 5 bases sitting between them.

The genes are TRBV29-1 and TRBJ2-7; the D gene is possibly TRBD1 (6 bases). The germline V and J ends were trimmed by 7 bases and 3 bases, with 16 bases remaining between them. This CDR3 contains 13 residues. Germline loops: CDR1 SQVTM, CDR2 ANQGSEA. CDR3: CSGTRGKGYEQYF. CDR3 bases: TGCAGCGGCACCAGGGGAAAGGGCTACGAGCAGTACTTC.

This clonotype was found a few times. This chain connects TRBV5-1 to TRBJ2-7; 14 bases agree with TRBD2. The CDR3 extends over 18 amino acids. Germline V gene sequence: CDR1 SGHRS, CDR2 YFSETQ. V lost 4 bases and J lost 5; bases outside the gene matches: 14. CDR3 in DNA: TGCGCCAGCAGCCGGCCGGGACTAGCGGGAGAACTCAGCCACGAGCAGTACTTC. The encoded protein is CASSRPGLAGELSHEQYF.